These 12 T cell receptor beta chains originate from one sample sequenced in a study of T cell repertoires in cytomegalovirus infection. TCRdb processed the reads anew with MiXCR; each CDR3 protein has one entry. The repertoire holds about 270,000 distinct CDR3 sequences, with roughly a fifth as singletons. What these receptors recognize is not known. The sample consisted of cultured PBMCs, taken from culture after CMV antigen stimulation. These receptors originate from a human donor in good health (CMV status not recorded). Some clones in this sample may be carry-over from other donors' samples.

This clonotype was counted at least ten times. The CDR3: CASSLIPGTGGDHVQYF. CDR3 bases: TGTGCCAGCAGCTTAATACCGGGGACAGGGGGCGACCATGTGCAGTATTTT. This chain joins TRBV7-3 and TRBJ2-3; 12 bases fit TRBD1. There are 17 residues in the CDR3. V dropped 1 base and J dropped 11; count of bases not matched to a gene: 13. Germline V gives CDR1 SGHTA, CDR2 FQGTGA.

This clonotype was recorded many times. The chain links TRBV7-9 to TRBJ1-2; D unclear. CDR3 length: 13 residues. The V gene lost 5 bases and the J gene lost 4 bases, with 11 bases spanning the gap. Germline V gene sequence: CDR1 SEHNR, CDR2 FQNEAQ (reference sequence). The CDR3 loop reads CASSLDRIYGYTF. The DNA of the CDR3 is TGTGCCAGCAGCCTAGACCGAATCTATGGCTACACCTTC. Complete variable domain (other parts from reference TRBV7-9 and TRBJ1-2): DTGVSQNPRHKITKRGQNVTFRCDPISEHNRLYWYRQTLGQGPEFLTYFQNEAQLEKSRLLSDRFSAERPKGSFSTLEIQRTEQGDSAMYLCASSLDRIYGYTFGSGTRLTVV.

In this sample, this clonotype turned up a few times. V is TRBV6-1 and J is TRBJ2-2, with D possibly matching TRBD2 (5 bases). The ends were cut back, 5 bases at V and 1 base at J, with 11 bases in the middle. Germline V CDR1 and CDR2: MNHNS, SASEGT. The CDR3 sequence is 15 residues long. This chain's CDR3 is CASSFNGKNTGELFF. CDR3 DNA: TGTGCCAGCAGTTTTAACGGGAAGAACACCGGGGAGCTGTTTTTT.

The chain has TRBV12-3 or TRBV12-4 and TRBJ1-2; 8 nucleotides agree with TRBD1. The V and J ends lost 8 bases and 0 bases, in that order; junction bases with no gene match: 2. The CDR3 loop spans 13 amino acids. The CDR3 DNA reads as TGTGCCAGCTTACAGGGGGCTAACTATGGCTACACCTTC. Its translation is CASLQGANYGYTF.

This clonotype has just a few counts. The V gene is TRBV27, the J gene TRBJ2-7; D not certain. V shed 5 bases and J shed 5 bases, with 19 bases lying between them. Per germline, CDR1 MNHEY and CDR2 SMNVEV (reference sequence). This CDR3 is built from 15 residues. This chain's CDR3 is CASSLGRNVLHEQYF. The CDR3 nucleotides are TGTGCCAGCAGTCTCGGCCGGAACGTGCTGCACGAGCAGTACTTC.

This clonotype was counted ten times or more. The chain uses TRBV7-2 and TRBJ2-3; TRBD2 agrees at 9 bases. Trimming at V came to 2 bases and at J to 7 bases, leaving 7 bases not matched to a gene. Germline V CDR1 and CDR2: SGHTA, FQGNSA. There are 15 residues in the CDR3. CDR3 sequence reads: CASSLPAGGPNTQYF. The CDR3 DNA is TGTGCCAGCAGCTTACCGGCGGGAGGGCCAAATACGCAGTATTTT.

The CDR3 loop reads CASSYPDLSTDTQYF. CDR3 DNA: TGTGCCAGCAGTTACCCCGACCTGAGCACAGATACGCAGTATTTT. The rearrangement uses TRBV6-2 or TRBV6-3 and TRBJ2-3; D uncertain. Trimming pared 2 bases from V and 0 bases from J, leaving 9 bases between. This CDR3 is built from 15 residues. Germline V gives CDR1 MNHEY, CDR2 SVGEGT.

The J gene is TRBJ1-1, the V gene TRBV5-1; no clear D gene. This CDR3 comprises 16 residues. Trimming removed 4 bases at V and 0 bases at J, with 16 bases between. CDR1 is SGHRS and CDR2 is YFSETQ in the germline V gene. The CDR3 loop is CASSPGWGMMNTEAFF. CDR3 bases: TGCGCCAGCAGCCCGGGATGGGGTATGATGAACACTGAAGCTTTCTTT.

This clonotype was observed at least ten times. This chain joins TRBV11-2 and TRBJ1-1; D ambiguous. The germline CDR1 and CDR2 sequences are SGHAT and FQNNGV. The CDR3 has 16 amino acids. Trimming stripped 6 bases from V and 0 bases from J, with 17 bases between. In nucleotides, the CDR3 is TGTGCCAGCAGGAAGTCCTGGGCAAGCATGAACACTGAAGCTTTCTTT. Translated, it gives CASRKSWASMNTEAFF.

The gene calls are TRBV6-1 and TRBJ2-2, with D tentatively TRBD1 (6 bases). CDR1 is MNHNS, CDR2 SASEGT, per germline. V lost 7 bases to trimming and J lost 4 bases, with 13 bases between them. This CDR3 has 14 residues. The CDR3 sequence: CASTRTGSTGELFF. CDR3 in DNA: TGTGCCAGCACCCGAACAGGGAGCACCGGGGAGCTGTTTTTT.

In its sample, this clonotype was seen a few times. The rearrangement uses TRBV7-9 and TRBJ1-4, with D unclear. Germline values: CDR1 SEHNR, CDR2 FQNEAQ (reference sequence). The V gene lost 2 bases and the J gene lost 2 bases, with 12 bases spanning the gap. This CDR3 comprises 16 residues. The CDR3 is CASSLFVGGTNEKLFF. The DNA of the CDR3 is TGTGCCAGCAGCTTATTTGTTGGAGGTACTAATGAAAAACTGTTTTTT.

This clonotype appeared a few times. This chain joins TRBV12-3 or TRBV12-4 and TRBJ1-1; D is possibly TRBD1 (5 bases). Trimming left V 3 bases short and J 0 bases short, with 8 bases between. This CDR3 is 14 amino acids long. CDR3 amino acids: CASSLRGMNTEAFF. The CDR3 DNA reads TGTGCCAGCAGTTTGAGGGGCATGAACACTGAAGCTTTCTTT.